This T cell receptor (beta chain) was sequenced during a study of blood T cell repertoires in COVID-19 (TCRdb year 2020). Context from the whole study: Samples from collaborators originated in the United States, Italy and Spain and spanned both the acute and convalescent phases of COVID-19. The material from the prospective study consisted of cDNA or gDNA derived from T cells, B-cell-depleted T cells, or PBMCs. Deeply sampled blood TCRbeta repertoires from subjects exposed to, actively infected with, or recovered from COVID-19 were included in the dataset. The repertoires were made available in a free public database intended to serve as a resource for research on the immune response to SARS-CoV-2. Samples were obtained from the ongoing ImmuneRACE study (first 160 participants) and from some 1,200 subjects provided by 6 global collaborators. Sample metadata almost always included a de-identified subject ID, COVID-19 status, age in years and sex. Where available, HLA class I and class II types were taken from metadata supplied by the sample provider and were not determined by assay-based typing. Beyond this particular receptor, the publication reports: Clinical and demographic metadata were provided uncurated, with the amount varying by source and participant.

Points on this clone: The specificity of this receptor is unknown. No much larger clone is present one base from it, and per-base qualities are unavailable.

TCRbeta CDR3 regions were amplified from genomic DNA using the immunoSEQ Assay, a bias-controlled multiplex PCR. Per the authors' processing: The number of nucleated cells in each sample was estimated by amplification of reference gene primers within the assay. Sequence reads were collapsed and filtered to measure the absolute abundance of every unique TCRbeta CDR3 rearrangement. For each sample, productive Simpson clonality was calculated as the square root of Simpson's diversity index over productive rearrangements. TCRdb limited this immuneACCESS table to in-frame rearrangements with V and J called. A share of clones is missing; checked studies link under half to unresolved V genes, and the rest is unexplained. The DNA gave D and trimming, while V, J and clone size come from that table. The sample table holds under 350,000 clones, of which roughly 91% were seen once. The top ten clonotypes cover 4.6% of the sample.

Whole blood was collected in K2EDTA tubes by collaborating institutions according to the institutions' own protocols. For TCRbeta analysis, collaborators shipped samples as frozen whole blood, isolated PBMCs, or DNA extracted from either of those sample types. Sequenced input: peripheral blood. This clonotype was sampled from a man aged 35 to 55 with acute or convalescent COVID-19.

The DNA is TGTGCCAGCTCACCACCGTGGGGGGTGAACACCGGGGAGCTGTTTTTT. The translation is CASSPPWGVNTGELFF. This chain is built from TRBV18 and TRBJ2-2, and TRBD2 may be the D gene, going by 6 matching bases. For CDR1 and CDR2, the germline V gene lists KGHSH and LQKENI. Measured from the cysteine to the phenylalanine, the CDR3 is 16 residues long. Just the 48-base CDR3 DNA is kept, in frame starting at base 1. V loses 0 bases, J loses 1 base, and the germline ends lie 9 bases apart.